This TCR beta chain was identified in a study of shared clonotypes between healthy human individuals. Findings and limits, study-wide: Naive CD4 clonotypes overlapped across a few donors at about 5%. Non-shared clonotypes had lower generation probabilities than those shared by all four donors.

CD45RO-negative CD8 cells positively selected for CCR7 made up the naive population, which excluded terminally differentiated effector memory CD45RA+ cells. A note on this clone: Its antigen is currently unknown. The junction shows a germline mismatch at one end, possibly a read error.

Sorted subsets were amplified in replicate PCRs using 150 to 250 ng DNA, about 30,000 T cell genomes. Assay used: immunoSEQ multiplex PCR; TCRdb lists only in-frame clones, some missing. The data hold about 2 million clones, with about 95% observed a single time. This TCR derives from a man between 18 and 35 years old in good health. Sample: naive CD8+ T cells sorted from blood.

The CDR3 DNA reads as TGTGCCTGGACCGGGACCTCCTTCAATGAGCAGTTCTTC. Its protein product is CAWTGTSFNEQFF. This sequence joins TRBV30 and TRBJ2-1; D might be TRBD1 or TRBD2, each matching 5 bases. This CDR3 is built from 13 residues. The germline gives CDR1 GTSNPN, CDR2 SVGIG (reference sequence). The variable domain in full, with the rest retrieved from reference TRBV30 and TRBJ2-1, is SQTIHQWPATLVQPVGSPLSLECTVEGTSNPNLYWYRQAAGRGLQLLFYSVGIGQISSEVPQNLSASRPQDRQFILSSKKLLLSDSGFYLCAWTGTSFNEQFFGPGTRLTVL.